The 24 T cell receptor beta chains below were found in one sample sequenced in a study of CD8 T cells in ankylosing spondylitis. Each CDR3 protein is one row after TCRdb ran MiXCR on the 5' RACE reads. The sample lists some 130,000 distinct CDR3 sequences, 7% to 10% seen once, with about 7.1% in the top ten. Sequenced sample: synovial fluid, either unsorted or a sorted T cell fraction (not recorded which). The receptors were gathered from a male donor with ankylosing spondylitis.

The gene calls are TRBV7-9 and TRBJ2-1, with 12 bases that match TRBD2. Germline loops: CDR1 SEHNR, CDR2 FQNEAQ (reference sequence). The CDR3 has 15 residues. With V trimmed by 2 bases and J by 10 bases, 6 bases remained unmatched. For the CDR3, the DNA is TGTGCCAGCAGCTTATCTGGTCTAGCGGGAGGGGAGCAGTTCTTC. Translating it yields CASSLSGLAGGEQFF.

J is TRBJ2-1 and V is TRBV6-1; the D gene is possibly TRBD1 (5 bases). The CDR3 contains 13 residues. Per the germline V gene, CDR1 is MNHNS and CDR2 is SASEGT. Between the trimmed V and J ends, which lost 4 bases and 5 bases, there was a span of 9 bases. As DNA, the CDR3 is TGTGCCAGCAGTGCAAGCAGGGACAATGAGCAGTTCTTC. It translates to CASSASRDNEQFF.

This clonotype was observed at least ten times. The V call is TRBV27, the J call TRBJ2-5; no reliable D call. Germline V gene lookup returns CDR1 MNHEY and CDR2 SMNVEV (reference sequence). V gave up 1 base and J gave up 5 bases, with 8 bases separating them. The CDR3 is made up of 13 amino acids. The CDR3: CASSLYLQETQYF. Here the CDR3 DNA reads TGTGCCAGCAGTTTATACCTCCAGGAGACCCAGTACTTC.

Ten or more counts support this clonotype. CDR3 region: CASSLMGGQSEQYF. The CDR3 nucleotides read TGTGCCAGCAGTTTGATGGGGGGTCAGAGCGAGCAGTACTTC. This sequence joins TRBV12-3 or TRBV12-4 and TRBJ2-7; a possible D gene is TRBD2 (6 bases). The CDR3 consists of 14 residues. The ends were cut back, 3 bases at V and 6 bases at J, with 15 bases in the middle.

This clonotype has just one count. The chain is built from TRBV6-1 and TRBJ2-2; no firm D call. Per the germline V gene, CDR1 is MNHNS and CDR2 is SASEGT. V was cut by 6 bases and J by 5 bases, with 10 bases left in between. This CDR3 contains 13 residues. CDR3 DNA: TGTGCCAGCAGCGGGCGACGGACCGGGGAGCTGTTTTTT. This sequence encodes CASSGRRTGELFF.

V and J are TRBV3-1 and TRBJ2-1, with a tentative D call TRBD1 (6 bases). The germline CDR1 and CDR2 sequences are LGHDT and YNNKEL (reference sequence). This CDR3 comprises 14 residues. The V and J ends lost 6 bases and 5 bases respectively, with 14 bases between them. CDR3 in amino acids: CASRYSWGHNEQFF. The CDR3 nucleotides read TGTGCCAGCAGGTACTCTTGGGGGCACAATGAGCAGTTCTTC.

This clonotype has just a few counts. This chain uses TRBV6-1 with TRBJ2-1; D unresolved. Germline-derived CDR1 and CDR2 are MNHNS and SASEGT. The germline V and J ends were trimmed by 8 bases and 10 bases, with 18 bases remaining between them. This CDR3 has 13 amino acids. CDR3: CASVQRPLGEQFF. The CDR3 region has the DNA TGTGCCAGCGTACAGCGCCCTTTGGGGGAGCAGTTCTTC.

This clonotype was counted only a few times. The genes are TRBV6-2 or TRBV6-3 and TRBJ2-1; no definite D call. The ends were cut back, 6 bases at V and 8 bases at J, with 14 bases in the middle. This CDR3 spans 13 amino acids. Per the germline V gene, CDR1 is MNHEY and CDR2 is SVGEGT. The CDR3 nucleotides read TGTGCCAGCAGAAGCCCCTCCGGCCATGAGCAGTTCTTC. It translates to CASRSPSGHEQFF.

This clonotype has a handful of counts. V and J are TRBV20-1 and TRBJ1-2; D not resolved. V gave up 3 bases and J gave up 8 bases, with 16 bases separating them. Germline values: CDR1 DFQATT, CDR2 SNEGSKA (reference sequence). This CDR3 contains 13 residues. CDR3 sequence reads: CSARKEGLAGYTF. CDR3 nucleotides: TGCAGTGCTAGGAAGGAGGGCTTGGCGGGCTACACCTTC.

This clonotype has a count of ten or more. This rearrangement joins TRBV28 to TRBJ2-5; TRBD2 is a possible D gene (6 bases). Trimming removed 5 bases from V and 3 bases from J, with 10 bases in between. CDR1 MDHEN and CDR2 SYDVKM come from the germline V gene. This CDR3 comprises 13 residues. CDR3 protein: CASSPPGEETQYF. The CDR3 coding sequence is TGTGCCAGCAGTCCCCCGGGAGAAGAGACCCAGTACTTC.

V is TRBV28 and J is TRBJ1-2; TRBD1 is a possible D gene (5 bases). Germline values: CDR1 MDHEN, CDR2 SYDVKM. Trimming stripped 7 bases from V and 4 bases from J, with 16 bases between. There are 14 residues in the CDR3. CDR3 in DNA: TGTGCCAGCAAAGGGACCTCTTCTAGCTATGGCTACACCTTC. It yields the protein CASKGTSSSYGYTF.

Ten or more counts support this clonotype. The J gene is TRBJ2-7, the V gene TRBV15, with 13 bases aligning to TRBD2. With V trimmed by 3 bases and J by 3 bases, 11 bases remained unmatched. This CDR3 comprises 18 residues. From germline, CDR1 is LNHNV and CDR2 YYDKDF (reference sequence). The CDR3 loop is CATSSSTRLAGGLYEQYF. The DNA of the CDR3 is TGTGCCACCAGCAGTTCTACGCGACTAGCGGGGGGCCTCTACGAGCAGTACTTC. Together with reference TRBV15 and TRBJ2-7, the CDR3 gives the full variable domain: DAMVIQNPRYQVTQFGKPVTLSCSQTLNHNVMYWYQQKSSQAPKLLFHYYDKDFNNEADTPDNFQSRRPNTSFCFLDIRSPGLGDTAMYLCATSSSTRLAGGLYEQYFGPGTRLTVT.

In this sample, this clonotype turned up many times. This chain connects TRBV29-1 to TRBJ2-7; 12 nucleotides match TRBD2. After removal of 4 bases from V and 5 bases from J, the junction contained 9 bases not matched to a gene. The germline V gene encodes CDR1 SQVTM and CDR2 ANQGSEA. The CDR3 consists of 15 residues. The CDR3 coding sequence is TGCAGCGTTGTTTGGGCTAGCGGGAGGGCTAACGAGCAGTACTTC. Protein: CSVVWASGRANEQYF.

The chain joins TRBV12-3 or TRBV12-4 to TRBJ2-3, with D perhaps TRBD2 (7 bases). V lost 3 bases to trimming and J lost 6 bases, with 10 bases between them. This CDR3 comprises 13 residues. CDR3 DNA: TGTGCCAGCAGTTTTGGGAGGGGGGATACGCAGTATTTT. It translates to CASSFGRGDTQYF.

This clonotype was found many times. This chain joins TRBV7-2 and TRBJ2-2, with D perhaps matching TRBD1 (5 bases). This CDR3 has 14 amino acids. With 7 bases removed from V and 0 bases from J, the gap between germline ends came to 9 bases. CDR1 is SGHTA and CDR2 is FQGNSA in the germline V gene. For the CDR3, the DNA is TGTGCCAGCATCATGGACACGAACACCGGGGAGCTGTTTTTT. It codes for CASIMDTNTGELFF.

This clonotype came up many times. This chain links TRBV12-3 or TRBV12-4 with TRBJ2-1, with 7 bases that match TRBD2. Trimming took 2 bases from V and 5 from J; bases not matched to a gene: 12. This CDR3 is built from 17 residues. The CDR3 nucleotides are TGTGCCAGCAGTTTAAGGGTTGGGGAGGGGATGAACAATGAGCAGTTCTTC. Protein: CASSLRVGEGMNNEQFF.

This clonotype was picked up many times. The chain joins TRBV7-2 to TRBJ2-3; D is unresolved. Germline V lookup: CDR1 SGHTA, CDR2 FQGNSA. The CDR3 loop spans 14 amino acids. Trimming shortened V by 8 bases and J by 6 bases, and 18 bases separated the two germline ends. The CDR3 sequence is CASDLVGPLDTQYF. Here the CDR3 DNA reads TGTGCCAGCGACCTAGTAGGCCCCCTCGATACGCAGTATTTT.

The rearrangement links TRBV20-1 to TRBJ2-5, with D possibly TRBD2 on 5 matching bases. Per the germline V gene, CDR1 is DFQATT and CDR2 is SNEGSKA (reference sequence). V lost 3 bases, J lost 1 base, and 15 bases lay in between. This CDR3 is 15 amino acids long. The CDR3 DNA follows: TGCAGTGCTAGTAAGCTTCCGGGGTTCCAAGAGACCCAGTACTTC. Its protein product is CSASKLPGFQETQYF.

V usage is TRBV4-2 and J usage is TRBJ2-5; D gene unclear. V was shortened by 0 bases and J by 7 bases, with 12 bases between the two germline ends. The CDR3 totals 14 residues. Germline loops: CDR1 LGHNA, CDR2 YNFKEQ. The CDR3 bases are TGTGCCAGCAGCCAAGATGGGGAAGTGGTGACCCAGTACTTC. Protein product: CASSQDGEVVTQYF.

The genes are TRBV4-2 and TRBJ1-5, with a weak D call TRBD1 (5 bases). The CDR3 covers 13 residues. The ends were cut back, 3 bases at V and 9 bases at J, with 12 bases in the middle. Germline assignment: CDR1 LGHNA and CDR2 YNFKEQ. Here the CDR3 reads CASSQVGGSPQHF. In nucleotides, the CDR3 is TGTGCCAGCAGCCAGGTGGGGGGTTCGCCCCAGCATTTT.

In this sample, this clonotype turned up many times. The chain has TRBV20-1 and TRBJ1-2; D not certain. There are 13 residues in the CDR3. V lost 4 bases and J 8 bases, leaving 17 bases between the germline ends. Per germline, CDR1 DFQATT and CDR2 SNEGSKA (reference sequence). In DNA form, the CDR3 reads TGCAGTGCTACCCGAAAAACCATCGAGGGCTACACCTTC. Translated: CSATRKTIEGYTF.

This clonotype has at least ten counts. The genes are TRBV20-1 and TRBJ1-5; D uncertain. There are 16 residues in the CDR3. Trimming took 0 bases from V and 4 from J, leaving 16 bases between them. Germline CDR1 and CDR2: DFQATT and SNEGSKA (reference sequence). The CDR3 loop is CSARDPAARQNQPQHF. The CDR3 DNA sequence: TGCAGTGCTAGAGACCCAGCGGCGCGGCAAAATCAGCCCCAGCATTTT.

This clonotype was observed a handful of times. The chain employs TRBV20-1 and TRBJ2-3; D is perhaps TRBD2 (8 bases). Germline CDR1 reads DFQATT; CDR2 reads SNEGSKA (reference sequence). Trimming removed 8 bases from V and 4 bases from J, with 13 bases in between. CDR3 length equals 12 residues. CDR3 sequence: CSSGGQPDTQYF. The CDR3 DNA sequence: TGCAGTAGCGGGGGACAGCCAGATACGCAGTATTTT.

This clonotype has ten or more counts. The rearrangement links TRBV5-5 to TRBJ2-3, with D perhaps matching TRBD1 (5 bases). Trimming removed 0 bases from V and 5 bases from J, with 19 bases in between. The CDR3 extends over 17 amino acids. CDR1 SGHKS and CDR2 YYEKEE come from the germline V gene (reference sequence). Here the CDR3 reads CASSLALAGNFLDTQYF. Here the CDR3 DNA reads TGTGCCAGCAGCTTGGCGTTGGCAGGGAATTTCCTAGATACGCAGTATTTT. The full variable domain, with the rest looked up from reference TRBV5-5 and TRBJ2-3, is DAGVTQSPTHLIKTRGQQVTLRCSPISGHKSVSWYQQVLGQGPQFIFQYYEKEERGRGNFPDRFSARQFPNYSSELNVNALLLGDSALYLCASSLALAGNFLDTQYFGPGTRLTVL.